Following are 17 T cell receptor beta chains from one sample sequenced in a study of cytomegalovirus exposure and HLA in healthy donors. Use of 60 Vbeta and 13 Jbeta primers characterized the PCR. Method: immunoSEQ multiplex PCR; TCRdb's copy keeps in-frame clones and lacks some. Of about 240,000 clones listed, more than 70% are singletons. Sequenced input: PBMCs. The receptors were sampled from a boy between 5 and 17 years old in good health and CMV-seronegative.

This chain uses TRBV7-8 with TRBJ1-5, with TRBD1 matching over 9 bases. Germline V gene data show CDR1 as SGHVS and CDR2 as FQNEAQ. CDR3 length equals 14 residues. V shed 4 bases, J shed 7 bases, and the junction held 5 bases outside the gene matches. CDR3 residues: CASSSTGGQQPQHF. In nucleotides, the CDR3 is TGTGCCAGCAGCTCTACAGGGGGCCAACAGCCCCAGCATTTT.

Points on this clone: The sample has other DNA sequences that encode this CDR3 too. The CDR3 DNA reads TGCGCCAGCAGCTTAGGACTAGCGGAATCCACAGATACGCAGTATTTT. Protein product: CASSLGLAESTDTQYF. The chain combines TRBV5-1 with TRBJ2-3, with 10 bases fitting TRBD2. V shed 2 bases and J 2 bases; nucleotides not matched to a gene: 5. The CDR3 totals 16 residues. The germline V gene encodes CDR1 SGHRS and CDR2 YFSETQ.

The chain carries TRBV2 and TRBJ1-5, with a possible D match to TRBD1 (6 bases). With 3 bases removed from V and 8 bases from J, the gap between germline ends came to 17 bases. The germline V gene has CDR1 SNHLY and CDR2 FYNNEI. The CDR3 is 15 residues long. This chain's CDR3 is CASSDYREVVKPQHF. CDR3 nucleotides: TGTGCCAGCAGTGATTACAGGGAAGTGGTAAAGCCCCAGCATTTT. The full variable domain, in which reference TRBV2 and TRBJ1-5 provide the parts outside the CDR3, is EPEVTQTPSHQVTQMGQEVILRCVPISNHLYFYWYRQILGQKVEFLVSFYNNEISEKSEIFDDQFSVERPDGSNFTLKIRSTKLEDSAMYFCASSDYREVVKPQHFGDGTRLSIL.

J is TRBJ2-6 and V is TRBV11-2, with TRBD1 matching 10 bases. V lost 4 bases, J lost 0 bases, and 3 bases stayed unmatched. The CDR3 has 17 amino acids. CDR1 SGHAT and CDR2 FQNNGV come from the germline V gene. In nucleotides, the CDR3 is TGTGCCAGCAGCTCCCGGACAGGGGGCTCTGGGGCCAACGTCCTGACTTTC. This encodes CASSSRTGGSGANVLTF.

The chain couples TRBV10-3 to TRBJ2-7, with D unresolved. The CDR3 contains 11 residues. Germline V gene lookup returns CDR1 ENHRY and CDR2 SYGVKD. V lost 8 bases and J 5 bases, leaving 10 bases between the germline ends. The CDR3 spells CAIGQADEQYF. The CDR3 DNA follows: TGTGCCATCGGTCAAGCCGACGAGCAGTACTTC.

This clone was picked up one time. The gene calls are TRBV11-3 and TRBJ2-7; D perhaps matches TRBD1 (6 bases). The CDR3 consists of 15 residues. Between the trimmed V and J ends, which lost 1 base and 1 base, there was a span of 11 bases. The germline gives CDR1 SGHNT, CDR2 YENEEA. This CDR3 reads CASSLVAGDSYEQYF. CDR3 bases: TGTGCCAGCAGCTTAGTCGCAGGGGATTCCTACGAGCAGTACTTC.

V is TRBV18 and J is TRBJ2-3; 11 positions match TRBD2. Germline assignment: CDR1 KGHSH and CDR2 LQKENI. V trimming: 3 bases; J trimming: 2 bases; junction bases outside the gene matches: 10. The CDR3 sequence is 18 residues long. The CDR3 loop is CASSPDTSGRGSTDTQYF. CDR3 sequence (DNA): TGTGCCAGCTCACCTGACACTAGCGGGAGAGGCTCCACAGATACGCAGTATTTT. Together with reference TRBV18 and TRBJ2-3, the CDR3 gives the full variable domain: NAGVMQNPRHLVRRRGQEARLRCSPMKGHSHVYWYRQLPEEGLKFMVYLQKENIIDESGMPKERFSAEFPKEGPSILRIQQVVRGDSAAYFCASSPDTSGRGSTDTQYFGPGTRLTVL.

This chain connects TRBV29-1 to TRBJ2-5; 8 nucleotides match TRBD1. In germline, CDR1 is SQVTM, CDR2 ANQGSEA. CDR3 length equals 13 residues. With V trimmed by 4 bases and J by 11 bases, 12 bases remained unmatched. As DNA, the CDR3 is TGCAGCGTTGTAGAGACAGGGGTTTGGGTGCAGTACTTC. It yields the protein CSVVETGVWVQYF.

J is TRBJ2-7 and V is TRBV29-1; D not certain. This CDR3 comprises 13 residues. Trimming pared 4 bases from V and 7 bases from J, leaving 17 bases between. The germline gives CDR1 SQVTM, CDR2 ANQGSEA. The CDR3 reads CSVVFWANGEQYF. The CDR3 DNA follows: TGCAGCGTTGTTTTTTGGGCAAACGGTGAGCAGTACTTC.

The CDR3 protein is CASSSQIAGGRPEQFF. Written as DNA, the CDR3 is TGTGCCAGCAGCTCCCAAATAGCGGGGGGCCGGCCTGAGCAGTTCTTC. V and J are TRBV5-6 and TRBJ2-1, with 10 bases fitting TRBD2. Germline assignment: CDR1 SGHDT and CDR2 YYEEEE. The CDR3 sequence is 16 residues long. V was pared by 3 bases and J by 9 bases, with 12 bases of the junction left unmatched. The variable domain in full, completed from reference TRBV5-6 and TRBJ2-1, reads DAGVTQSPTHLIKTRGQQVTLRCSPKSGHDTVSWYQQALGQGPQFIFQYYEEEERQRGNFPDRFSGHQFPNYSSELNVNALLLGDSALYLCASSSQIAGGRPEQFFGPGTRLTVL.

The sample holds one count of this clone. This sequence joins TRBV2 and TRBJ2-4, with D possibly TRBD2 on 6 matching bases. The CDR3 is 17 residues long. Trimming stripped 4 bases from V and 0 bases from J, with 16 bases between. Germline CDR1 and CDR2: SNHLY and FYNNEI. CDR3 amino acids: CASSAHGGGLAKNIQYF. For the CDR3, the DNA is TGTGCCAGCAGTGCTCATGGGGGAGGCTTAGCCAAAAACATTCAGTACTTC. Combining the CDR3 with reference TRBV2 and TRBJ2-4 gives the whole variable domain EPEVTQTPSHQVTQMGQEVILRCVPISNHLYFYWYRQILGQKVEFLVSFYNNEISEKSEIFDDQFSVERPDGSNFTLKIRSTKLEDSAMYFCASSAHGGGLAKNIQYFGAGTRLSVL.

The CDR3 here is CASRRQGRNTEAFF. The CDR3 bases are TGTGCCAGCAGGCGACAGGGGAGGAACACTGAAGCTTTCTTT. V is TRBV5-4 and J is TRBJ1-1; 8 bases match TRBD1. The CDR3 spans 14 residues. Germline V gene lookup returns CDR1 SGHNT and CDR2 YYREEE (reference sequence). The V and J ends lost 5 bases and 1 base, in that order; junction bases with no gene match: 4. Drawing the rest from reference TRBV5-4 and TRBJ1-1, the complete variable domain is ETGVTQSPTHLIKTRGQQVTLRCSSQSGHNTVSWYQQALGQGPQFIFQYYREEENGRGNFPPRFSGLQFPNYSSELNVNALELDDSALYLCASRRQGRNTEAFFGQGTRLTVV.

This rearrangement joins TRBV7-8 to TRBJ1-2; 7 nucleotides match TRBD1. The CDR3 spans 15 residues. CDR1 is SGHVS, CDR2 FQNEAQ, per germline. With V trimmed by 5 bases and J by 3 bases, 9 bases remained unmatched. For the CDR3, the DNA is TGTGCCAGCAGCCCCGCGGGGACAGACTACTATGGCTACACCTTC. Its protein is CASSPAGTDYYGYTF.

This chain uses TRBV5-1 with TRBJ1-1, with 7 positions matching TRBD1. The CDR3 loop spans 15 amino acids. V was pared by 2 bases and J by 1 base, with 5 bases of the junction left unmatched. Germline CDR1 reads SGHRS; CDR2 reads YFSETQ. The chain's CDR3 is CASSFQGGWNTEAFF. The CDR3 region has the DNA TGCGCCAGCAGCTTCCAAGGGGGCTGGAACACTGAAGCTTTCTTT.

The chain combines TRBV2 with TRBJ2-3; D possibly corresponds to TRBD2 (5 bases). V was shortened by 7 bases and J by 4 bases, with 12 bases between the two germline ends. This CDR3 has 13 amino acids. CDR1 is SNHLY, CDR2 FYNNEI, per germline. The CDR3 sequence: CASKEALSDTQYF. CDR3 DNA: TGTGCCAGCAAGGAGGCTCTCTCAGATACGCAGTATTTT. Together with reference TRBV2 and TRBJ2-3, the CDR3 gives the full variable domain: EPEVTQTPSHQVTQMGQEVILRCVPISNHLYFYWYRQILGQKVEFLVSFYNNEISEKSEIFDDQFSVERPDGSNFTLKIRSTKLEDSAMYFCASKEALSDTQYFGPGTRLTVL.

CDR3 sequence: CASNVAKSSGEQYF. DNA for the CDR3: TGTGCCAGCAACGTCGCGAAATCAAGCGGAGAGCAGTACTTC. The rearrangement joins TRBV2 to TRBJ2-7; perhaps TRBD2 as D (5 bases). V dropped 7 bases and J dropped 7 bases, with 20 bases sitting between them. Germline V gives CDR1 SNHLY, CDR2 FYNNEI. The CDR3 has 14 amino acids.

In DNA, the CDR3 is TGTGCCTGGAGTGTAGATCTAAATAGCAATGAGCAGTTCTTC. Translated: CAWSVDLNSNEQFF. The chain has TRBV30 and TRBJ2-1; D not certain. Germline CDR1 GTSNPN, CDR2 SVGIG (reference sequence). V lost 0 bases to trimming and J lost 6 bases, with 12 bases between them. This CDR3 has 14 amino acids.